This T cell receptor beta chain stems from a study of beta chain features in type 1 diabetes. V was cut by 2 bases and J by 1 base, with 20 bases left in between. Germline V lookup: CDR1 SGDLS, CDR2 YYNGEE. The CDR3 consists of 18 residues. The sequenced template was cDNA made from the entire isolated RNA. Generated by immunoSEQ multiplex PCR, the TCRdb table keeps only in-frame clones and is missing some. The sample consists of 400,000 to 500,000 clones, approximately 13% of them appearing once. Study-wide findings and caveats: Researchers reported that naive, central memory and Treg TCRB repertoires appeared more similar in patients than in healthy donors.

Note on this clone: Antigen unknown.

The specimen sequenced was naive CD4+ T cells from blood. The genes are TRBV9 and TRBJ2-3, with a weak D call TRBD2 (5 bases). This clonotype originated in a man aged 25 to 40 in good health. CDR3 in DNA: TGTGCCAGCAGCGTCCTCTCCGGCCGGGGATATGGCACAGATACGCAGTATTTT. Amino acid sequence: CASSVLSGRGYGTDTQYF.